What follows are 7 T cell receptor beta chains derived from one specimen sequenced in a study of breast tumors, draining lymph nodes, adjacent tissues (TCRdb year 2016). Libraries were made using multiplex PCR. For sequencing, an Illumina HiSeq 2000 was employed. TCRdb reran the public reads through fastp at Q25 and MiXCR, keeping productive beta chains. Merged by CDR3 protein, the rows form single entries marked with the most common genes and DNA. This sample is represented by 50,000 to 75,000 distinct CDR3 sequences; around 52% of them were singletons. The biggest ten clones account for less than 20% of the sample. Sequencing was performed on breast tumor tissue. The origin of the receptors is a female donor with breast cancer. Some clones in this sample may be carry-over from other donors' samples.

The V call is TRBV30, the J call TRBJ1-1; D not certain. This CDR3 comprises 15 residues. Germline assignment: CDR1 GTSNPN and CDR2 SVGIG (reference sequence). Trimming cost V 0 bases and J 0 bases, with 11 bases left between them. CDR3 region: CAWSVSSNLNTEAFF. The CDR3 DNA follows: TGTGCCTGGAGTGTATCTTCTAACTTGAACACTGAAGCTTTCTTT.

On this clonotype: At one of its ends the junction is not consistent with the germline gene, which may arise from a read error. J is TRBJ2-3 and V is TRBV5-1; TRBD2 is a possible D gene (6 bases). Germline V gives CDR1 SGHRS, CDR2 YFSETQ. This CDR3 has 17 residues. As DNA, the CDR3 is TGCGCCACCAGCACTAGCCAGGACCAGAAATTTGAGGATACGCAGTATTTT. Translating it yields CATSTSQDQKFEDTQYF.

In this sample, this clonotype turned up many times. The CDR3 region is CASSLLAGGTQETQYF. The CDR3 DNA reads TGTGCCAGCAGCTTGCTAGCGGGAGGTACTCAAGAGACCCAGTACTTC. This rearrangement joins TRBV5-6 to TRBJ2-5, with 11 bases identical to TRBD2. From germline, CDR1 is SGHDT and CDR2 YYEEEE. The CDR3 spans 16 residues. J lost 2 bases, V lost 1 base, and 4 bases had no gene match.

This clonotype was counted at least ten times. The chain carries TRBV5-4 and TRBJ2-1, with 8 positions matching TRBD2. The V gene's germline CDR1 is SGHNT and CDR2 YYREEE (reference sequence). With 4 bases clipped from V and 9 bases from J, the junction kept 18 bases outside the gene matches. CDR3 size: 17 residues. This chain's CDR3 is CASSLSPAGGGQSEQFF. The CDR3 DNA sequence: TGTGCCAGCAGCCTCTCGCCGGCGGGAGGAGGGCAATCTGAGCAGTTCTTC. The variable domain in full, with the rest retrieved from reference TRBV5-4 and TRBJ2-1, is ETGVTQSPTHLIKTRGQQVTLRCSSQSGHNTVSWYQQALGQGPQFIFQYYREEENGRGNFPPRFSGLQFPNYSSELNVNALELDDSALYLCASSLSPAGGGQSEQFFGPGTRLTVL.

In this sample, this clonotype turned up many times. The rearrangement joins TRBV5-1 to TRBJ2-2, with unresolved D. CDR3 length: 14 amino acids. V lost 1 base and J 4 bases, leaving 8 bases between the germline ends. Looked up from germline, CDR1 is SGHRS and CDR2 is YFSETQ. Here the CDR3 DNA reads TGCGCCAGCAGCTTGACAGTGAGCACCGGGGAGCTGTTTTTT. Encoded protein: CASSLTVSTGELFF.

V gene TRBV6-5 combines with J gene TRBJ2-2, with TRBD1 as a possible D gene (6 bases). V was clipped by 2 bases and J by 0 bases, with 10 bases between them. This CDR3 contains 16 residues. Germline V gives CDR1 MNHEY, CDR2 SVGAGI. The CDR3 loop reads CASSYTRGTNTGELFF. DNA for the CDR3: TGTGCCAGCAGTTACACCAGGGGTACGAACACCGGGGAGCTGTTTTTT.

This clonotype was seen ten or more times. The genes are TRBV19 and TRBJ2-3; no firm D call. V was trimmed by 6 bases and J by 0 bases, leaving 19 bases between them. This CDR3 contains 17 residues. The germline CDR1 and CDR2 sequences are LNHDA and SQIVND (reference sequence). As DNA, the CDR3 is TGTGCCAGTAGAAAAGGTGGCGCCCCCTCTAGCACAGATACGCAGTATTTT. Its translation: CASRKGGAPSSTDTQYF.